This T cell receptor beta chain comes out of a study of T cell repertoires in cytomegalovirus infection. Study as a whole: Well-studied HLA-B-restricted CMV epitopes were used in the study alongside recently identified HLA-C-restricted ones. Indications came from public TCR beta signatures; they pointed to CMV infection and to a matching HLA type.

In TCRdb, the reads were re-called with MiXCR into one record per CDR3 protein. The sample includes about half a million distinct CDR3 sequences, about 33% of them seen just once. Overall study results and limits: Dominating the ex vivo response were TCR beta clonotypes that were CMV-specific and HLA-C-restricted. Pooled public TCR beta family frequency picked out CMV carriers with the relevant HLA.

About this clonotype itself: Its antigen is not identified.

V gave up 3 bases and J gave up 1 base; unmatched junction bases: 4. This CDR3 contains 15 residues. This chain uses TRBV12-3 or TRBV12-4 with TRBJ1-1, with 8 bases fitting TRBD1. Sample: cultured PBMCs, taken from culture after CMV antigen stimulation. This clonotype originated in a human donor in good health (CMV status not recorded). Some clones in this sample may be carry-over from other donors' samples. CDR3 sequence: CASSFSDRGNTEAFF. DNA of the CDR3: TGTGCCAGCAGTTTTAGCGACAGGGGGAACACTGAAGCTTTCTTT.